The clone carrying this T cell receptor beta chain occurred once. Its target is unknown. The data derive from a study of OX40 agonist ivuxolimab in advanced cancers. Study at large: Participants could have had prior anti-PD-1, anti-PD-L1 or anti-CTLA-4 therapy, and around 43% had some.

The CDR3 spans 12 residues. Germline lookup yields CDR1 SQVTM and CDR2 ANQGSEA. V was trimmed by 6 bases and J by 3 bases, leaving 8 bases between them. Study-level results: Expanded peripheral T-cell antigen specificity went undetermined. Averaging showed that CD8+ T cells had more expanded clones than CD4+ did.

Clones were sequenced by immunoSEQ multiplex PCR, and TCRdb holds only the in-frame ones, with some missing. This table has 55,000 to 65,000 clones, 80% to 95% appearing once. This receptor was identified in an adult with an advanced solid tumor such as melanoma, head and neck, liver or kidney cancer. Here the sequenced sample was CD4+ or CD8+ T cells sorted from blood, taken in a trial of the OX40 agonist ivuxolimab. The chain carries TRBV29-1 and TRBJ2-2; possible D gene TRBD1, 7 bases. The CDR3 sequence is CSVRGDTGELFF. The DNA for the CDR3 is TGCAGCGTCAGGGGGGACACCGGGGAGCTGTTTTTT.